The clone carrying this T cell receptor beta chain was counted a few times. What it recognizes is unknown. This specimen belongs to a study of early T cells in non-severe SARS-CoV-2 infection. Study-wide context: Sequencing used unsorted whole-blood bulk RNA, so chains lack pairing.

Study-level results: The matching step, a VDJdb search, favored anti-spike CD8 responses and missed private and CD4 specificities.

cDNA molecules, individually, were tagged with unique molecular identifiers. MiXCR, run by TCRdb on the 5' RACE reads, gives a single entry per CDR3 protein. The sample lists tens of thousands of distinct CDR3 sequences; more than 6.5% were seen once. This receptor was identified in an adult who was a healthcare worker with PCR-confirmed SARS-CoV-2 infection or an uninfected control (not recorded which). The sequences come from whole blood, collected at baseline.

The CDR3 bases are TGTGCCAGCAGCTTAAATCTCGAAACAGATACGCAGTATTTT. Protein product: CASSLNLETDTQYF. The gene calls are TRBV7-3 and TRBJ2-3; D not certain. The V end lost 1 base, the J end lost 3 bases, and 8 bases lay between the germline ends. Germline V gene sequence: CDR1 SGHTA, CDR2 FQGTGA. This CDR3 contains 14 residues.